This T cell receptor beta chain was captured by sequencing in a study of T cells in Graves' hyperthyroidism and ophthalmopathy. Overall study results and limits: Ophthalmopathy was separated from stable hyperthyroidism by a 13 V-J model.

This clonotype appeared a few times. What it binds is not known. Exclusion criteria comprised uncontrolled infection, other autoimmune disease, pregnancy or lactation. The CDR3 regions of TCR beta were amplified from RNA transcripts. Carried out on the TCR CDR3, a first-round RT-PCR used the HTBI primer set. TCRdb fed the multiplex PCR reads into MiXCR, producing one record per CDR3 protein. The table shows roughly 530,000 distinct CDR3 sequences, with over 15% occurring only once. The CDR3 runs 14 residues. Germline assignment: CDR1 SGHTA and CDR2 FQGTGA. Trimming took off 6 bases at V and 7 bases at J, with 15 bases between the two ends.

Specimen: blood. The chain employs TRBV7-3 and TRBJ2-2; D may be TRBD2 (6 bases). This clonotype originated in a woman under 30 with Graves' ophthalmopathy. Here the CDR3 reads CASRTGVESGELFF. Written as DNA, the CDR3 is TGTGCCAGCAGAACGGGGGTAGAGAGCGGGGAGCTGTTTTTT. Looking up the rest from reference TRBV7-3 and TRBJ2-2 gives the full variable domain: GAGVSQTPSNKVTEKGKYVELRCDPISGHTALYWYRQSLGQGPEFLIYFQGTGAADDSGLPNDRFFAVRPEGSVSTLKIQRTERGDSAVYLCASRTGVESGELFFGEGSRLTVL.